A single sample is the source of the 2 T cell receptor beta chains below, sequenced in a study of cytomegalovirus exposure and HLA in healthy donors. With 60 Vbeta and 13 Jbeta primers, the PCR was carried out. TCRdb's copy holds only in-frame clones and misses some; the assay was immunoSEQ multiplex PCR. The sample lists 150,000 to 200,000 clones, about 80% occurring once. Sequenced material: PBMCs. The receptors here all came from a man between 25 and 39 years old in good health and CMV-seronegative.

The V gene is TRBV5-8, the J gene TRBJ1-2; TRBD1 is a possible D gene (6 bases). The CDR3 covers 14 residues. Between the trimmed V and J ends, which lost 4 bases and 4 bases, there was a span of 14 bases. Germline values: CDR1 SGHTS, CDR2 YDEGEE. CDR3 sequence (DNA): TGTGCCAGCAGCCCCCTGAGGGGGGGCTATGGCTACACCTTC. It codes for CASSPLRGGYGYTF.

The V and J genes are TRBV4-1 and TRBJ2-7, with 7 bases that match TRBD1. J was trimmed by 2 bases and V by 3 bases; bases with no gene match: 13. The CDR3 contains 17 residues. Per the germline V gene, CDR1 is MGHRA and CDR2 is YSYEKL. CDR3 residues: CASSHTINRDSPYEQYF. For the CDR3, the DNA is TGCGCCAGCAGCCACACCATCAACCGGGACAGCCCCTACGAGCAGTACTTC.